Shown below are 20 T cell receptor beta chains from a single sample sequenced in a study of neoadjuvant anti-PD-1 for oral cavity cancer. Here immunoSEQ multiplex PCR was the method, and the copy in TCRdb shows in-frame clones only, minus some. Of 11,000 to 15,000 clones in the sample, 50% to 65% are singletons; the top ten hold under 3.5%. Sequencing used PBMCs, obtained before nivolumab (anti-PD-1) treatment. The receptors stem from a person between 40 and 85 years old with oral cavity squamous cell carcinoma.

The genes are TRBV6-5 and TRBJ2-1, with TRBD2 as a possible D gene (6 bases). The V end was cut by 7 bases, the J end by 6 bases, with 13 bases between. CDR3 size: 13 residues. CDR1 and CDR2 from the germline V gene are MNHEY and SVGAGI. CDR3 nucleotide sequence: TGTGCCAGCACCGAAGGACTAACCAATGAGCAGTTCTTC. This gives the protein CASTEGLTNEQFF.

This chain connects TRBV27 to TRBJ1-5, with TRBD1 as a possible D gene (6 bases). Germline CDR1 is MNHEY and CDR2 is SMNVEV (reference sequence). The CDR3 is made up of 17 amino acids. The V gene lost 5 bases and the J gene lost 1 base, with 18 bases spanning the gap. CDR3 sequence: CASSPGAGATSNQPQHF. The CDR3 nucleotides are TGTGCCAGCAGTCCCGGGGCGGGGGCGACGAGCAATCAGCCCCAGCATTTT.

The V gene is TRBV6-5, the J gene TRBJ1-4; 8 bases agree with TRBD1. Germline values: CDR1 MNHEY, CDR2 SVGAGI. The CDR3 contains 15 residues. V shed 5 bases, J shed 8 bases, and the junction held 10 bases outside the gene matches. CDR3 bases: TGTGCCAGCAGTGGCTCACAGGGGGTCAGAGAAAAACTGTTTTTT. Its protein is CASSGSQGVREKLFF.

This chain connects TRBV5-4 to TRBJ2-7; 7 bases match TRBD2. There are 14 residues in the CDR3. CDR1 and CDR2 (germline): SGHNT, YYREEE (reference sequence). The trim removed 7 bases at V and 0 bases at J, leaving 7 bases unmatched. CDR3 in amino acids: CASRTTGGSYEQYF. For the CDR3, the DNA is TGTGCCAGCCGTACGACGGGGGGCTCCTACGAGCAGTACTTC.

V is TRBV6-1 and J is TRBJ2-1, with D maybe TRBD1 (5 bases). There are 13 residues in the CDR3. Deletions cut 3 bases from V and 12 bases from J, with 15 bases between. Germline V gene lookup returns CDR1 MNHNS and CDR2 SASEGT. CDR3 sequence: CASSDPQVQVQFF. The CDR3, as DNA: TGTGCCAGCAGTGACCCACAGGTCCAAGTGCAGTTCTTC.

CDR3 amino acids: CASSFVGQGVDGYTF. The CDR3 DNA reads as TGTGCCAGCAGCTTCGTGGGACAGGGAGTAGATGGCTACACCTTC. The gene calls are TRBV7-3 and TRBJ1-2; 9 nucleotides agree with TRBD1. This CDR3 is built from 15 residues. Germline V gene lookup returns CDR1 SGHTA and CDR2 FQGTGA. V lost 3 bases and J lost 6; bases outside the gene matches: 8.

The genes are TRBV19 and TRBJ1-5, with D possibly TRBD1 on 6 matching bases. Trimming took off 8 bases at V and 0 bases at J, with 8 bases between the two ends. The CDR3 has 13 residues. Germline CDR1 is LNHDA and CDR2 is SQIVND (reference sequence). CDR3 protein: CASWDISNQPQHF. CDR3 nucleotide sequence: TGTGCCAGTTGGGACATTAGCAATCAGCCCCAGCATTTT.

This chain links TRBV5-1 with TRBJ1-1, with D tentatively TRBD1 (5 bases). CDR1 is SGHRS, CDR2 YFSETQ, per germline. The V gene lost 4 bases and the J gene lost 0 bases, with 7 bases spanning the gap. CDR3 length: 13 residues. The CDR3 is CASSQGMNTEAFF. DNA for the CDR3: TGCGCCAGCAGCCAGGGCATGAACACTGAAGCTTTCTTT.

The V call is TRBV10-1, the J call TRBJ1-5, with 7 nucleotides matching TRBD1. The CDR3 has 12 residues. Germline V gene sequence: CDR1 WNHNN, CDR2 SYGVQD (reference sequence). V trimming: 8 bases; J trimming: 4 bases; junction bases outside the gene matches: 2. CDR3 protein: CASSTGNQPQHF. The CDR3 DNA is TGCGCCAGCTCGACAGGGAATCAGCCCCAGCATTTT.

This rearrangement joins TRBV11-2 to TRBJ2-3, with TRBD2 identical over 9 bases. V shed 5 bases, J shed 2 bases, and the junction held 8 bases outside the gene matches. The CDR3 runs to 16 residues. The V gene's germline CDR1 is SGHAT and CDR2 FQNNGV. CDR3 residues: CASSPMVAGVTDTQYF. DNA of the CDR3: TGTGCCAGCAGCCCTATGGTAGCGGGGGTCACAGATACGCAGTATTTT.

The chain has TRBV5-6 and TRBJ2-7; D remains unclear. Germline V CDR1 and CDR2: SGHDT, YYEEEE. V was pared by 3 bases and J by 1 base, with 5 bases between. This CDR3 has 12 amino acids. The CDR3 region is CASSSFSYEQYF. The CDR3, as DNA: TGTGCCAGCAGCTCATTTTCCTACGAGCAGTACTTC.

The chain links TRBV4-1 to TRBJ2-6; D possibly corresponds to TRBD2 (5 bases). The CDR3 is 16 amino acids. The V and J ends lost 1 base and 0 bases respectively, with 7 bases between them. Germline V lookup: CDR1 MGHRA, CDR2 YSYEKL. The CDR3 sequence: CASSQGRGSGANVLTF. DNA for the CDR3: TGCGCCAGCAGCCAAGGACGGGGCTCTGGGGCCAACGTCCTGACTTTC.

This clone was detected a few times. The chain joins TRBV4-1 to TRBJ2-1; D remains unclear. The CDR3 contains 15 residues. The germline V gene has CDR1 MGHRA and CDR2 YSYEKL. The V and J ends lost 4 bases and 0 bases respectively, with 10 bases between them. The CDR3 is CASSPRLSSYNEQFF. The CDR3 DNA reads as TGCGCCAGCAGCCCGAGATTAAGCTCCTACAATGAGCAGTTCTTC.

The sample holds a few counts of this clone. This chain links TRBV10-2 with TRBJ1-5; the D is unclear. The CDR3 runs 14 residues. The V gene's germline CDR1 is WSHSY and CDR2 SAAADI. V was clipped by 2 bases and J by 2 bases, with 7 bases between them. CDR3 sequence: CASSERLGNQPQHF. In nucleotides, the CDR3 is TGCGCCAGCAGTGAGCGGCTAGGCAATCAGCCCCAGCATTTT.

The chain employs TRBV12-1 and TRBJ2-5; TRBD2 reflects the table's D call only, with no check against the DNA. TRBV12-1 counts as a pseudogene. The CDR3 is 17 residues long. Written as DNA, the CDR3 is TGTGCCAGCAGCCCCCTCGGGGGTAGCGGGACCCAAGAGACCCAGTACTTC. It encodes CASSPLGGSGTQETQYF.

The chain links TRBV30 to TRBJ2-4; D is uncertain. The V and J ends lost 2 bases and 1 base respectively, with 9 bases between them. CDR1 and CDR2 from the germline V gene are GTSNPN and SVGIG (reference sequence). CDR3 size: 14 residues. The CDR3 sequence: CAWSKARAKNIQYF. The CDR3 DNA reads TGTGCCTGGAGTAAAGCTAGGGCCAAAAACATTCAGTACTTC.

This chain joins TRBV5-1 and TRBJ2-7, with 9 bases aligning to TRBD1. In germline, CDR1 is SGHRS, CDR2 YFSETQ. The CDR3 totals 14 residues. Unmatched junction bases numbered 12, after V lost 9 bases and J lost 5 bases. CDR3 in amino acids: CATKPGTGYDEQYF. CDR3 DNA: TGCGCCACAAAACCCGGGACAGGGTATGACGAGCAGTACTTC.

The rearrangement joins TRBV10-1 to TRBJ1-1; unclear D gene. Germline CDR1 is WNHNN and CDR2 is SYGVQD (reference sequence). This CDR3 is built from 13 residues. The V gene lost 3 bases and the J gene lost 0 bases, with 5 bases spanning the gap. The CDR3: CASSERLNTEAFF. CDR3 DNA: TGCGCCAGCAGTGAAAGGCTGAACACTGAAGCTTTCTTT.

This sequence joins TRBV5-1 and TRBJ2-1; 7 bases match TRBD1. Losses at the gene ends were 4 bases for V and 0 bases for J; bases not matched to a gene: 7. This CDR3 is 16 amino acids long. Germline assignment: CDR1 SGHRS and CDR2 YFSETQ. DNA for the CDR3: TGCGCCAGCAGCCATAGACAGGGCTCCTCCTACAATGAGCAGTTCTTC. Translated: CASSHRQGSSYNEQFF.

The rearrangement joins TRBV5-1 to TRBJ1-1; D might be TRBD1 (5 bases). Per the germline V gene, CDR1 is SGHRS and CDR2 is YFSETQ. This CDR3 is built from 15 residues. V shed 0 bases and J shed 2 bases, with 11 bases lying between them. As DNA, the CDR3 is TGCGCCAGCAGCTTGGCCGGGACTTACAACACTGAAGCTTTCTTT. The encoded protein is CASSLAGTYNTEAFF.